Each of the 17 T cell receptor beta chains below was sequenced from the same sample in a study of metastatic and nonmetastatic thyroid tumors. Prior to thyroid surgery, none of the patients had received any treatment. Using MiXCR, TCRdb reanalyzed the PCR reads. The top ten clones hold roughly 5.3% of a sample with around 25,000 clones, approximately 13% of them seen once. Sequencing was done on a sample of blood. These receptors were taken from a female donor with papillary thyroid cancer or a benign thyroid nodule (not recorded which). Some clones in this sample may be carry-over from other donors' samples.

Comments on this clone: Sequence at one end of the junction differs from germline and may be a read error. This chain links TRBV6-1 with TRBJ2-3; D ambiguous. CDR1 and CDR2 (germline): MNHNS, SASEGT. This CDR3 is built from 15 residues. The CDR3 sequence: CANSTLVLSTYTQYF. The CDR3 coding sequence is TGTGCCAACAGTACGCTGGTACTTAGCACATATACGCAGTATTTT.

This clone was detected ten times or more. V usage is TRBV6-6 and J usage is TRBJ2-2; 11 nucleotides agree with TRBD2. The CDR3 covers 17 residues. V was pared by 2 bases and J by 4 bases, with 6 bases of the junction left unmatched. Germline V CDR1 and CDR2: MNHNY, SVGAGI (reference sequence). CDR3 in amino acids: CASSYPKGLAVTGELFF. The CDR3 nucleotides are TGTGCCAGCAGTTACCCCAAGGGACTAGCGGTCACCGGGGAGCTGTTTTTT.

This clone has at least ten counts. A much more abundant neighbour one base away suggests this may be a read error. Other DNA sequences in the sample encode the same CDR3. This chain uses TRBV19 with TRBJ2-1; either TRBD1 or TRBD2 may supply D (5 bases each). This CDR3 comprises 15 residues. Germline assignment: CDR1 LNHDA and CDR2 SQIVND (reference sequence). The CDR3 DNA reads TGTGCCAGCAGTAGTTTGGGGACCCTTAATGGTGAGCAGTTCTTC. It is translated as CASSSLGTLNGEQFF.

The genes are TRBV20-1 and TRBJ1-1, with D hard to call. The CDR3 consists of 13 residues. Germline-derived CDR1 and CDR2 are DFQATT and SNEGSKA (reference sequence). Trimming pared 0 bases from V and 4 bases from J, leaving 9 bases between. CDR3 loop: CSARDWVFTEAFF. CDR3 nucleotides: TGCAGTGCTAGAGATTGGGTTTTCACTGAAGCTTTCTTT.

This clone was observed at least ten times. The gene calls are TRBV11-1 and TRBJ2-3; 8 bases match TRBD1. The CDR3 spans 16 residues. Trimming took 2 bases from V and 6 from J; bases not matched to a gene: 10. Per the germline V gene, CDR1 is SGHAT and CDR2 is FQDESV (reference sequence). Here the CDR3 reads CASSLQGARASDTQYF. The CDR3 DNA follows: TGTGCCAGCAGCTTACAGGGGGCGCGGGCCTCGGATACGCAGTATTTT.

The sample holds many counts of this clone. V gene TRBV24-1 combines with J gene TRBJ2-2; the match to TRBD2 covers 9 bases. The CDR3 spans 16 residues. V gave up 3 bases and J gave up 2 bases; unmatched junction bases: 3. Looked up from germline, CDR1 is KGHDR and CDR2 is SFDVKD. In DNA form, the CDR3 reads TGTGCCACCAGTGATCTTAGCGGGAGCAACACCGGGGAGCTGTTTTTT. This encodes CATSDLSGSNTGELFF.

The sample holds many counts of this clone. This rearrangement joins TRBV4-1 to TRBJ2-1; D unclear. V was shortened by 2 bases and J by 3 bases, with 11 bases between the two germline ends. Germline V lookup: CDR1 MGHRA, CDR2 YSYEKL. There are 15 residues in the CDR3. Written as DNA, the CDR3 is TGCGCCAGCAGCCAACGATGGCTCGGCTACAATGAGCAGTTCTTC. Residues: CASSQRWLGYNEQFF.

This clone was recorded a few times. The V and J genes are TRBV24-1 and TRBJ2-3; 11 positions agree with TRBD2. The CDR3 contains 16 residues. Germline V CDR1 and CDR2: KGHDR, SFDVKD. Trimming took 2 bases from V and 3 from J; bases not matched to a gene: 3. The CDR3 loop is CATSDYTSGSTDTQYF. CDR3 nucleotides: TGTGCCACCAGTGATTATACTAGCGGGAGTACAGATACGCAGTATTTT.

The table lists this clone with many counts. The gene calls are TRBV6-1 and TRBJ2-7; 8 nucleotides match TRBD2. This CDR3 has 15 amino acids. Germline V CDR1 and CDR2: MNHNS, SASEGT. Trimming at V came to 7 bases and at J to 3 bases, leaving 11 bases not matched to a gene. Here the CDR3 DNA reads TGTGCCAGCACCTTGGGACTAGTTCCGTTCTACGAGCAGTACTTC. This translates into CASTLGLVPFYEQYF.

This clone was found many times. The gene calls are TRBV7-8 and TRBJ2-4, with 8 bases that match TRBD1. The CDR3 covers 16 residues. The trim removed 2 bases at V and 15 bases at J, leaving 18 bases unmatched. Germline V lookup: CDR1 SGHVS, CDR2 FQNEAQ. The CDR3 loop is CASSLPGVADRGALYF. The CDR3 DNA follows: TGTGCCAGCAGCTTACCCGGGGTTGCCGACAGGGGCGCACTGTACTTC.

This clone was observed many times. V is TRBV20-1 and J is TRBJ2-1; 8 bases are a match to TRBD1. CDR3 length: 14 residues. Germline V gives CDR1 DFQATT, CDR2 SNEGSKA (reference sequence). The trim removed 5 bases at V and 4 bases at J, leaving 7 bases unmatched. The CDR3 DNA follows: TGCAGTGCTCATCCGGGACAGGCGTACAATGAGCAGTTCTTC. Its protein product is CSAHPGQAYNEQFF.

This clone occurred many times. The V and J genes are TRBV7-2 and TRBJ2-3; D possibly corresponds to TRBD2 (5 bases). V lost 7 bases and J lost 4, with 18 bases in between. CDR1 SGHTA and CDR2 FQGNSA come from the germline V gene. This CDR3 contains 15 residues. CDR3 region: CASTPTAGIADTQYF. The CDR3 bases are TGTGCCAGCACCCCAACGGCCGGGATAGCAGATACGCAGTATTTT.

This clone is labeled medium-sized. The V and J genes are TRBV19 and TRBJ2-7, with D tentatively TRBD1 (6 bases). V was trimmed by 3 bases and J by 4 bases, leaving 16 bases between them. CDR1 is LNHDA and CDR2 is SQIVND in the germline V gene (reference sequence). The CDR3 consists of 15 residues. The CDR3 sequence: CASSMRVAGVYEQYF. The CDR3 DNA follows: TGTGCCAGTAGTATGAGGGTAGCAGGGGTATACGAGCAGTACTTC.

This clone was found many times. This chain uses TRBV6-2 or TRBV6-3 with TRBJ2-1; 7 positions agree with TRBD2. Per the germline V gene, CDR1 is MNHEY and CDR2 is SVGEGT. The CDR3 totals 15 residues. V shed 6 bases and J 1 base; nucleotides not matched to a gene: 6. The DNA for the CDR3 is TGTGCCAGCAGGACGGCGGGAGTATCCTACAATGAGCAGTTCTTC. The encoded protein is CASRTAGVSYNEQFF.

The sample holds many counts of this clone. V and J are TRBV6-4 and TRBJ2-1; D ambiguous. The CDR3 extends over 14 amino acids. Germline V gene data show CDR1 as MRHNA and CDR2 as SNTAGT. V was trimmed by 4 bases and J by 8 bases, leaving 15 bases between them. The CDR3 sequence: CASSGDGVGDEQFF. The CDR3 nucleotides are TGTGCCAGCAGTGGGGATGGGGTCGGCGATGAGCAGTTCTTC.

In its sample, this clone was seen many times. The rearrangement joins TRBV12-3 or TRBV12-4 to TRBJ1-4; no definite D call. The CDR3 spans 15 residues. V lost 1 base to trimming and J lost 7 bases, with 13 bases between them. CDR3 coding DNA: TGTGCCAGCAGTTTAGACGGGCGCTTACCTGAAAAACTGTTTTTT. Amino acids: CASSLDGRLPEKLFF.

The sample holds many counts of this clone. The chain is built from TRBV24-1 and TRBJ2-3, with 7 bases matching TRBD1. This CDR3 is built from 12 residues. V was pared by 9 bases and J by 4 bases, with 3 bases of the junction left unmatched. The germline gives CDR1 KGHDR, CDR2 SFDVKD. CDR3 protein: CATEGASDTQYF. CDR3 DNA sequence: TGTGCCACCGAGGGGGCTTCAGATACGCAGTATTTT.